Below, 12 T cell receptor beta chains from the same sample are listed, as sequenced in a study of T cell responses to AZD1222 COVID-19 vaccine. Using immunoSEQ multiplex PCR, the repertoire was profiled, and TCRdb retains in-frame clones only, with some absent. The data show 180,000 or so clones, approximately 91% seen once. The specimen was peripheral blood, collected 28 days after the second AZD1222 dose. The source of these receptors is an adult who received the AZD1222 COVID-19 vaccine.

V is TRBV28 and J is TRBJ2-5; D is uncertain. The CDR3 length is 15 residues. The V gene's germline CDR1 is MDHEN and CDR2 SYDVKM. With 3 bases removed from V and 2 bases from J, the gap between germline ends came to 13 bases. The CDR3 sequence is CASSFGEPQQETQYF. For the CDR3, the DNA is TGTGCCAGCAGTTTTGGCGAACCTCAGCAAGAGACCCAGTACTTC.

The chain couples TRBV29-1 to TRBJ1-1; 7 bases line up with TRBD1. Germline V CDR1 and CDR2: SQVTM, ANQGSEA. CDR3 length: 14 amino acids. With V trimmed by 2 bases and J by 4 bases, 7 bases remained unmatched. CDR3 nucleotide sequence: TGCAGCGTTGAATTAGGGGGCTTGGTCACTGAAGCTTTCTTT. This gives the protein CSVELGGLVTEAFF.

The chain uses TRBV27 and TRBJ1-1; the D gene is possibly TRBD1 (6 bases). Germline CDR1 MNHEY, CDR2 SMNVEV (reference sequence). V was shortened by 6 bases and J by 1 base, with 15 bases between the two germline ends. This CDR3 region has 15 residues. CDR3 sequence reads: CASSAARDKNTEAFF. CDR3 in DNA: TGTGCCAGCAGCGCTGCCCGGGACAAGAACACTGAAGCTTTCTTT.

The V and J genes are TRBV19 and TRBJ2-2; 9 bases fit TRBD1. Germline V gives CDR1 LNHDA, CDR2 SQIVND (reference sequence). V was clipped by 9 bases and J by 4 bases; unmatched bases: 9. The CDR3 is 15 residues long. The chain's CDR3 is CASRGQGLVTGELFF. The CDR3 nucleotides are TGTGCCAGCCGCGGACAGGGGCTAGTCACCGGGGAGCTGTTTTTT.

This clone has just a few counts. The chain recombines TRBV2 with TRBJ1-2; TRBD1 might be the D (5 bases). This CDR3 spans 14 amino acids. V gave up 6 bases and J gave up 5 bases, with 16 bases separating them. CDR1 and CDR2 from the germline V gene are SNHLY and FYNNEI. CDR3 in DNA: TGTGCCAGCAGCGGCTCCGGGACCGAGTATGGCTACACCTTC. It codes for CASSGSGTEYGYTF.

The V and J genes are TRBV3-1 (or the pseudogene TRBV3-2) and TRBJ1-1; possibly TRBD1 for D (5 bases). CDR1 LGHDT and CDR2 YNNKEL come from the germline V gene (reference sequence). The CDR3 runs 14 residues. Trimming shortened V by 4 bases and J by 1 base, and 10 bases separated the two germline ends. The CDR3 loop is CASSPRDGNTEAFF. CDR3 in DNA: TGTGCCAGCAGCCCCCGGGACGGGAACACTGAAGCTTTCTTT.

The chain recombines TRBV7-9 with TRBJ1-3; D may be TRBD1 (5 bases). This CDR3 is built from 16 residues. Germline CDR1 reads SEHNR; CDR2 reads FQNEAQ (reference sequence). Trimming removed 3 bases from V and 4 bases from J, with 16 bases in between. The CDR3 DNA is TGTGCCAGCAGCTTGCTGGGTTGGGGGACGGGAAACACCATATATTTT. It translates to CASSLLGWGTGNTIYF.

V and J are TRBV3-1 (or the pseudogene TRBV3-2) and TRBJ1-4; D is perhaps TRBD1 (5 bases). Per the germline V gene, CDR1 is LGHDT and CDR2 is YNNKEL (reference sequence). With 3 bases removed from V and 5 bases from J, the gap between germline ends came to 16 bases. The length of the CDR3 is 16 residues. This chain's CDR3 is CASSHESRDGNEKLFF. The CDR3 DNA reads TGTGCCAGCAGCCACGAATCCCGGGACGGGAATGAAAAACTGTTTTTT.

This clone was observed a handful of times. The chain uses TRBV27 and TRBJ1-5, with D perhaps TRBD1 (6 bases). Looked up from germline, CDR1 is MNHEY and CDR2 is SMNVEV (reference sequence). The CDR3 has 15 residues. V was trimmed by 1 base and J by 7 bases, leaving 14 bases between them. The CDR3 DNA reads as TGTGCCAGCAGTTTATTGGGGCAGGGGAGACAGCCCCAGCATTTT. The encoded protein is CASSLLGQGRQPQHF.

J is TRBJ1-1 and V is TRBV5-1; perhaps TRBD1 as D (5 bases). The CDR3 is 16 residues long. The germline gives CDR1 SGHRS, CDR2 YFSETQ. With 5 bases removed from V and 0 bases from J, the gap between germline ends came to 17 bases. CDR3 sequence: CASRLGTAALNTEAFF. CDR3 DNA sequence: TGCGCCAGCAGACTTGGGACGGCGGCGTTGAACACTGAAGCTTTCTTT. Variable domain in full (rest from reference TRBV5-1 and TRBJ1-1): KAGVTQTPRYLIKTRGQQVTLSCSPISGHRSVSWYQQTPGQGLQFLFEYFSETQRNKGNFPGRFSGRQFSNSRSEMNVSTLELGDSALYLCASRLGTAALNTEAFFGQGTRLTVV.

CDR3 amino acids: CASSQGLSNQPQHF. The CDR3 DNA reads TGTGCCAGCAGCCAGGGACTTAGCAATCAGCCCCAGCATTTT. This chain links TRBV3-1 (or the pseudogene TRBV3-2) with TRBJ1-5; possibly TRBD1 for D (5 bases). The CDR3 has 14 residues. V dropped 3 bases and J dropped 0 bases, with 6 bases sitting between them. Looked up from germline, CDR1 is LGHDT and CDR2 is YNNKEL (reference sequence).

The DNA for the CDR3 is TGTGCCAGCAGCTTGACAGCGTATGGCTACACCTTC. This gives the protein CASSLTAYGYTF. J is TRBJ1-2 and V is TRBV5-6, with D unresolved. Between the trimmed V and J ends, which lost 1 base and 5 bases, there was a span of 6 bases. CDR1 is SGHDT, CDR2 YYEEEE, per germline. The CDR3 has 12 amino acids.